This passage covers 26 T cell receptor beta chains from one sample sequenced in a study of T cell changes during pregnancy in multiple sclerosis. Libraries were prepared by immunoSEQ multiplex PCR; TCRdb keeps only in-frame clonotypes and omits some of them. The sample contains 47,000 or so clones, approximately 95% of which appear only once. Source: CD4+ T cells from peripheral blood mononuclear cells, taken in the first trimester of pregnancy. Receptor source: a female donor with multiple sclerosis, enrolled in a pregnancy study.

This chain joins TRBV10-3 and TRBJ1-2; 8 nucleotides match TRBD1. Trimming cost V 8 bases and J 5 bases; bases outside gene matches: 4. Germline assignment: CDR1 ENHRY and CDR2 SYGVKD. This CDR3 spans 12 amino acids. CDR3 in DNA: TGTGCCATCGGGACAGGTCTATATGGCTACACCTTC. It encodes CAIGTGLYGYTF.

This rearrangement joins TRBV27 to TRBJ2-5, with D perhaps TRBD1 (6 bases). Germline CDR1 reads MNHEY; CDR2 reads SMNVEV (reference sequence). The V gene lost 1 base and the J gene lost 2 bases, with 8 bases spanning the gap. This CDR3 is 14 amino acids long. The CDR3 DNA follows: TGTGCCAGCAGTTTATTGGGGGCTCAAGAGACCCAGTACTTC. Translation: CASSLLGAQETQYF.

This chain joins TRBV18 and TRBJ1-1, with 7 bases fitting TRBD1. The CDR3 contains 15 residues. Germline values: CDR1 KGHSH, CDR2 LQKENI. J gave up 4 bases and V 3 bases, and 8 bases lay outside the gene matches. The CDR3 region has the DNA TGTGCCAGCTCACCTCTCCCGACAGGGTTCACTGAAGCTTTCTTT. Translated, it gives CASSPLPTGFTEAFF.

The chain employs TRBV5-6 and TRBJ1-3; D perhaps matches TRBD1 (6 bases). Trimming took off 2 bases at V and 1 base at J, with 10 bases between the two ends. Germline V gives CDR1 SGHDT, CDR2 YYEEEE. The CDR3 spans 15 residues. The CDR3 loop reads CASSLTGFSGNTIYF. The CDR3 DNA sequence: TGTGCCAGCAGCTTAACAGGGTTTTCTGGAAACACCATATATTTT.

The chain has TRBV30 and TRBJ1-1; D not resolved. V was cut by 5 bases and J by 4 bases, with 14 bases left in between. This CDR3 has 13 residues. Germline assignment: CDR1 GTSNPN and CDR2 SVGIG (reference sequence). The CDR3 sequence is CAWDEGLGTEAFF. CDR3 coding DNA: TGTGCCTGGGATGAGGGTTTGGGCACTGAAGCTTTCTTT.

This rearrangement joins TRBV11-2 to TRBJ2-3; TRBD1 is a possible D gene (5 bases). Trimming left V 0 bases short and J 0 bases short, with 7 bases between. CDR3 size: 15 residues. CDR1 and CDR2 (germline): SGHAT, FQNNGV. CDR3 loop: CASSLDGQSTDTQYF. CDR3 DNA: TGTGCCAGCAGCTTAGATGGACAAAGCACAGATACGCAGTATTTT.

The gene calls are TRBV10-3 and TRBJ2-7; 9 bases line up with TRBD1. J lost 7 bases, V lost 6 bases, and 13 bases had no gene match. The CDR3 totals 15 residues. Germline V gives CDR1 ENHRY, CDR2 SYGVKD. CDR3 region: CAIRASGTGPWEQYF. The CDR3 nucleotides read TGTGCCATCAGGGCCAGCGGGACAGGGCCGTGGGAGCAGTACTTC.

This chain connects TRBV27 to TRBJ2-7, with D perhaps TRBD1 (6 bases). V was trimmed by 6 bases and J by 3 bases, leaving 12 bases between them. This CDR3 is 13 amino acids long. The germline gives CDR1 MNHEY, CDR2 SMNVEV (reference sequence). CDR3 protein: CASSNRGGYEQYF. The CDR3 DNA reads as TGTGCCAGCAGCAACAGAGGGGGCTACGAGCAGTACTTC.

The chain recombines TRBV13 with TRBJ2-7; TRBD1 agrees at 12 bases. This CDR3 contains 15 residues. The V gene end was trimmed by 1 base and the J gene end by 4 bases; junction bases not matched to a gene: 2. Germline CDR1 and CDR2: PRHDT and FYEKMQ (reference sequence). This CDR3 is CASSLAGQGAYEQYF. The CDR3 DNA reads TGTGCCAGCAGCTTAGCGGGACAGGGGGCTTACGAGCAGTACTTC.

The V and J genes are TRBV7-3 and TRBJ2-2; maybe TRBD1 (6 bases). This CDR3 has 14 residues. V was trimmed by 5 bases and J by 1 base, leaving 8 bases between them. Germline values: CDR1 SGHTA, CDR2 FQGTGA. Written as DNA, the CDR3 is TGTGCCAGCAGCAAACAGGGGAACACCGGGGAGCTGTTTTTT. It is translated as CASSKQGNTGELFF.

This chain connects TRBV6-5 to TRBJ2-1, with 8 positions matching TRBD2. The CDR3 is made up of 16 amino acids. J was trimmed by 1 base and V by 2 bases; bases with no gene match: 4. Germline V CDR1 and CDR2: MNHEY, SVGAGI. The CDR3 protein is CASSYIAGPSYNEQFF. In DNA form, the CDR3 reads TGTGCCAGCAGTTACATAGCGGGGCCTTCCTACAATGAGCAGTTCTTC.

CDR3 in amino acids: CASSGGLEKLFF. The DNA for the CDR3 is TGTGCCAGCAGCGGGGGTTTGGAAAAACTGTTTTTT. The rearrangement joins TRBV2 to TRBJ1-4; tentatively, D is TRBD1 (5 bases). Looked up from germline, CDR1 is SNHLY and CDR2 is FYNNEI. Trimming took 6 bases from V and 8 from J, leaving 10 bases between them. The CDR3 sequence is 12 residues long.

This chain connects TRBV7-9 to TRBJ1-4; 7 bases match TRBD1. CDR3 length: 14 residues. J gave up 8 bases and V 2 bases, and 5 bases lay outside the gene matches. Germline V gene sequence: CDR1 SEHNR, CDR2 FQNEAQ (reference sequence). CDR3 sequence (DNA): TGTGCCAGCAGCTTAATACAGGGGAGGGAAAAACTGTTTTTT. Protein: CASSLIQGREKLFF.

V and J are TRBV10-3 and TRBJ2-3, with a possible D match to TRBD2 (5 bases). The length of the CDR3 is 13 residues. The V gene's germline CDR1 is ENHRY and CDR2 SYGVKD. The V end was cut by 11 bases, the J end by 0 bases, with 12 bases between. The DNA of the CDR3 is TGTGCCTCCTCGAGGGTAAGCACAGATACGCAGTATTTT. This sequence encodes CASSRVSTDTQYF.

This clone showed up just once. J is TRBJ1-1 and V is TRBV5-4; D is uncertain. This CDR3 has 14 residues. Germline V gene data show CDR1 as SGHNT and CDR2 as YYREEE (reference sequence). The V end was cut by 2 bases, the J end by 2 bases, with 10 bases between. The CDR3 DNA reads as TGTGCCAGCAGCTTTGAGGGCTTAAACACTGAAGCTTTCTTT. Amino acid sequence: CASSFEGLNTEAFF.

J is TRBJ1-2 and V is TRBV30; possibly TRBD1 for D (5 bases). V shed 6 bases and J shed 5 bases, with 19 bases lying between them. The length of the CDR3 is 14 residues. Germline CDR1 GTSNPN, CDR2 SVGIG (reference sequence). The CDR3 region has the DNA TGTGCCTGCCCTTTGGGGCGGGGCCGATATGGCTACACCTTC. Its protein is CACPLGRGRYGYTF.

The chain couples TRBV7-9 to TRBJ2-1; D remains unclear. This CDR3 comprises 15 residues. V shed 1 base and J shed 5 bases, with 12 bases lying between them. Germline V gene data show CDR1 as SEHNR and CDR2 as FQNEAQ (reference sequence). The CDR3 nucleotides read TGTGCCAGCAGCTTAGGGCGAGCGCCTCACAATGAGCAGTTCTTC. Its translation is CASSLGRAPHNEQFF.

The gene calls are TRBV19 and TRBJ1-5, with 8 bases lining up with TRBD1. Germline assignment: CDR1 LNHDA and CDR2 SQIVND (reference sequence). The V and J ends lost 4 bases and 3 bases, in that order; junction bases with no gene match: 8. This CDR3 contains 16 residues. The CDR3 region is CASSTRTGIPNQPQHF. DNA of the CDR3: TGTGCCAGTAGTACTAGGACAGGGATTCCCAATCAGCCCCAGCATTTT. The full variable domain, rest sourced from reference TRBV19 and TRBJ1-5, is DGGITQSPKYLFRKEGQNVTLSCEQNLNHDAMYWYRQDPGQGLRLIYYSQIVNDFQKGDIAEGYSVSREKKESFPLTVTSAQKNPTAFYLCASSTRTGIPNQPQHFGDGTRLSIL.

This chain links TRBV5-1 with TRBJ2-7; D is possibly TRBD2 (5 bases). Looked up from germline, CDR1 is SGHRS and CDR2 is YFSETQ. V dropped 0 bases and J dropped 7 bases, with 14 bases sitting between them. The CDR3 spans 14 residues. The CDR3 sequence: CASSLDRGLREQYF. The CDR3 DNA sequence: TGCGCCAGCAGCTTGGACAGAGGGTTAAGGGAGCAGTACTTC.

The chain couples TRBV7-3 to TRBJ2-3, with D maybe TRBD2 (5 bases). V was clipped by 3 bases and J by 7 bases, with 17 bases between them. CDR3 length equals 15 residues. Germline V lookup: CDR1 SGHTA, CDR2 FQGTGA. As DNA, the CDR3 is TGTGCCAGCAGCTTTGAGGGTTTGGGCCCGTATACGCAGTATTTT. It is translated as CASSFEGLGPYTQYF.

The CDR3 reads CASSVLLRAFDPTGGYTF. CDR3 nucleotides: TGTGCCAGTAGCGTCCTCCTCAGGGCTTTTGATCCGACCGGGGGCTACACCTTC. The chain joins TRBV19 to TRBJ1-2, with TRBD1 as a possible D gene (5 bases). Trimming took off 6 bases at V and 8 bases at J, with 31 bases between the two ends. CDR1 is LNHDA and CDR2 is SQIVND in the germline V gene (reference sequence). The CDR3 loop spans 18 amino acids.

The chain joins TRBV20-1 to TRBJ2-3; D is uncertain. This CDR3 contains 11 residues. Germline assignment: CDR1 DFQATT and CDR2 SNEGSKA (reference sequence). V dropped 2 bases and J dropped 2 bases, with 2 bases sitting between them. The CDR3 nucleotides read TGCAGTGCTAGATACACAGATACGCAGTATTTT. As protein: CSARYTDTQYF.

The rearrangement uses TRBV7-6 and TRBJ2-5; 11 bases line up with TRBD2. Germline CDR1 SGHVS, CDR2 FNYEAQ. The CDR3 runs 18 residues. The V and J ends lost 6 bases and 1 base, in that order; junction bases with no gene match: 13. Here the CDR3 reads CASSPKGFSGGAQETQYF. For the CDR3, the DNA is TGTGCCAGCAGTCCAAAAGGGTTTAGCGGGGGGGCCCAAGAGACCCAGTACTTC. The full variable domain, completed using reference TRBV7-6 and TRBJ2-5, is GAGVSQSPRYKVTKRGQDVALRCDPISGHVSLYWYRQALGQGPEFLTYFNYEAQQDKSGLPNDRFSAERPEGSISTLTIQRTEQRDSAMYRCASSPKGFSGGAQETQYFGPGTRLLVL.

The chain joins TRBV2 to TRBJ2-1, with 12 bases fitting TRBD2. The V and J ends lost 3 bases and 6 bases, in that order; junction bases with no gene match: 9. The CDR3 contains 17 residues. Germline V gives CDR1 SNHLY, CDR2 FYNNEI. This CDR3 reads CASSDPLLAGGSNEQFF. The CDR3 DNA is TGTGCCAGCAGTGATCCTTTACTAGCGGGGGGATCCAATGAGCAGTTCTTC.

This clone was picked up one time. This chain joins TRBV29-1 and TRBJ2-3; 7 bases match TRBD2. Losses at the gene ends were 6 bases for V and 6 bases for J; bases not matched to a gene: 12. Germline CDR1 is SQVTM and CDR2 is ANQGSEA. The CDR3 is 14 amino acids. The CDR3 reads CSVAPAGRDDTQYF. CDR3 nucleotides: TGCAGCGTCGCCCCGGCAGGGAGGGATGATACGCAGTATTTT.

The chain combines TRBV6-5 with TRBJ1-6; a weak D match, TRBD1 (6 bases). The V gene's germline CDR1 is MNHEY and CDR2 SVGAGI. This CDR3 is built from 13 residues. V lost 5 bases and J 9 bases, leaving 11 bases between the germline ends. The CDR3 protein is CASSARGGSPLHF. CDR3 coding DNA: TGTGCCAGCAGTGCCAGGGGTGGTTCACCCCTCCACTTT.